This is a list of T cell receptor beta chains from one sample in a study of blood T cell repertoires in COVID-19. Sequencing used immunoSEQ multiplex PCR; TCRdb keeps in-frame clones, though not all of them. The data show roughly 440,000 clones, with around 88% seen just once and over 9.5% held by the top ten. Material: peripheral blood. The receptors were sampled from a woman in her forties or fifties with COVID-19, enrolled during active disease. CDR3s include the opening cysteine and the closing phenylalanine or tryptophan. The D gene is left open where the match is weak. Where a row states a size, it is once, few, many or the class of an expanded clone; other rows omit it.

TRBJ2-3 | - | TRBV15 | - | CATGMRAPTDTQYF | TGTGCCACCGGAATGCGGGCCCCCACAGATACGCAGTATTTT
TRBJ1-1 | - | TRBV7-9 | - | CASSLAGAPEAFF | TGTGCCAGCAGCTTAGCGGGGGCCCCTGAAGCTTTCTTT
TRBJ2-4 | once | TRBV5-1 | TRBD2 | CASSLVSGENIQYF | TGCGCCAGCAGCTTGGTTAGCGGGGAAAACATTCAGTACTTC
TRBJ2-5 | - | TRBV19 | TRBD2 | CASSMGSGGSHLWTQYF | TGTGCCAGTAGTATGGGAAGCGGGGGTTCCCACCTGTGGACCCAGTACTTC
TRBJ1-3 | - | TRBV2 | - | CASSEGPGGNTIYF | TGTGCCAGCAGTGAAGGCCCGGGGGGAAACACCATATATTTT
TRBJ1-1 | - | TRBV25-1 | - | CASSEWPENTEAFF | TGTGCCAGCAGTGAATGGCCTGAGAACACTGAAGCTTTCTTT
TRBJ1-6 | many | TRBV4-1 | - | CASSLLPPQGHGSPLHF | TGCGCCAGCAGTCTCCTCCCCCCACAGGGCCACGGTTCACCCCTCCACTTT
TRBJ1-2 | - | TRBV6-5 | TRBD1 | CASSLRDRGFGYTF | TGTGCCAGCAGCCTCCGGGACAGGGGGTTCGGCTACACCTTC
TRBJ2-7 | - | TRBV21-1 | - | CASSKKGQGEYEQYF | TGTGCCAGCAGCAAAAAGGGACAGGGAGAATACGAGCAGTACTTC
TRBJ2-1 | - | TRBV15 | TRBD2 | CATSRTSGGLSSYNEQFF | TGTGCCACCAGCAGGACTAGCGGGGGCCTCAGCTCCTACAATGAGCAGTTCTTC
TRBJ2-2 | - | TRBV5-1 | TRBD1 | CASSPRTGSNTGELFF | TGCGCCAGCAGCCCCCGGACAGGGTCCAACACCGGGGAGCTGTTTTTT
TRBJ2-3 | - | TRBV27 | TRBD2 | CASSLFWTSGQDTQYF | TGTGCCAGCAGTTTGTTTTGGACTAGCGGGCAAGATACGCAGTATTTT
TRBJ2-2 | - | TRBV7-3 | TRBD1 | CASSLSRGRGTGELFF | TGTGCCAGCAGCCTGAGCAGGGGGCGAGGGACCGGGGAGCTGTTTTTT
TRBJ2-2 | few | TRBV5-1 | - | CASSLSGGDTGELFF | TGCGCCAGCAGCTTGTCCGGGGGAGACACCGGGGAGCTGTTTTTT
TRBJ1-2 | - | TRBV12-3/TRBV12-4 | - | CASLSGDGYTF | TGTGCCAGTCTATCGGGGGATGGCTACACCTTC
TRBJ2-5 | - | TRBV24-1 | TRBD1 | CATSDLNRGYQETQYF | TGTGCCACCAGTGATTTGAACAGGGGGTACCAAGAGACCCAGTACTTC
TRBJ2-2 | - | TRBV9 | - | CASSAGQRGTGELFF | TGTGCCAGCAGCGCAGGACAGCGAGGCACCGGGGAGCTGTTTTTT
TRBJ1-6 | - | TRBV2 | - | CASSGDAGVSNSPLHF | TGTGCCAGCAGTGGGGACGCAGGGGTCTCCAATTCACCCCTCCACTTT
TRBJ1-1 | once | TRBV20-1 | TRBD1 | CSARQGGGFF | TGCAGTGCTAGACAGGGGGGAGGTTTCTTT
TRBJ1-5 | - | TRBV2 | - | CASSLYSNQPQHF | TGTGCCAGCAGTCTATATAGCAATCAGCCCCAGCATTTT
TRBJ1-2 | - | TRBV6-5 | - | CASSSAGNYGYTF | TGTGCCAGCAGTTCAGCAGGAAACTATGGCTACACCTTC
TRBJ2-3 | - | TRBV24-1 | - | CATSDFSSTDTQYF | TGTGCCACCAGTGATTTCTCTAGCACAGATACGCAGTATTTT
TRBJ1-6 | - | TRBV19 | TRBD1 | CASSISQSGGAPLHF | TGTGCCAGTAGTATCAGTCAGTCAGGGGGAGCACCCCTCCACTTT
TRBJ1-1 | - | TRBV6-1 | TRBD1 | CASSELTGKTEAFF | TGTGCCAGCAGTGAGCTGACAGGGAAGACTGAAGCTTTCTTT
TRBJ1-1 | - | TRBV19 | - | CASSIVGGDGTEAFF | TGTGCCAGTAGTATAGTAGGCGGGGATGGCACTGAAGCTTTCTTT
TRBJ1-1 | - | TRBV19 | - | CASRRGRDTEAFF | TGTGCCAGTAGGCGGGGACGTGACACTGAAGCTTTCTTT
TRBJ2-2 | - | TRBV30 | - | CAGRPGPGELFF | TGTGCCGGCCGGCCAGGGCCCGGGGAGCTGTTTTTT
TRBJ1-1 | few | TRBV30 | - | CAWSVGFLNTEAFF | TGTGCCTGGAGTGTCGGGTTCCTGAACACTGAAGCTTTCTTT
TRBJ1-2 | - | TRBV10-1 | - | CASSRSWDGYTF | TGCGCCAGCAGCCGGAGTTGGGATGGCTACACCTTC
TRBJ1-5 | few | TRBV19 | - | CASIERAPGSPQHF | TGTGCCAGTATCGAGCGCGCACCGGGATCCCCCCAGCATTTT
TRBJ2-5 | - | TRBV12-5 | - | CASGLSTGLRNF | TGTGCTAGTGGTTTGTCCACCGGACTACGGAACTTC
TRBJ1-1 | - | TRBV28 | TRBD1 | CASSFNRGTEAFF | TGTGCCAGCAGTTTTAACAGGGGGACTGAAGCTTTCTTT
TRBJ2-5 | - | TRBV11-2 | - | CASSLGLGQETQYF | TGTGCCAGCAGCTTAGGACTAGGTCAAGAGACCCAGTACTTC
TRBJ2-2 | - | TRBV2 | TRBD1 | CASSRDRGYTGELFF | TGTGCCAGCAGCCGGGACAGGGGGTACACCGGGGAGCTGTTTTTT
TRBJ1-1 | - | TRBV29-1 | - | CSVEVAMNTEAFF | TGCAGCGTTGAAGTTGCGATGAACACTGAAGCTTTCTTT
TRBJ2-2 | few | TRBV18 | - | CASSLRDTDTGELFF | TGTGCCAGCTCACTCCGGGACACCGACACCGGGGAGCTGTTTTTT
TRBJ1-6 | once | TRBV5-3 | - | CARSLPVGVSPLHF | TGTGCCAGAAGCTTGCCTGTCGGGGTTTCACCCCTCCACTTT
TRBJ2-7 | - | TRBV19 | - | CASSRRDSYEQYF | TGTGCCAGTAGTAGGCGGGACAGCTACGAGCAGTACTTC
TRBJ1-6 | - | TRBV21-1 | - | CASTKRGSYNSPLHF | TGTGCCAGCACCAAAAGGGGCTCCTATAATTCACCCCTCCACTTT
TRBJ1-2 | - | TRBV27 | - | CASSLAPRGNGYTF | TGTGCCAGCAGCCTCGCCCCGCGAGGGAATGGCTACACCTTC
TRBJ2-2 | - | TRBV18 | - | CASSPLRQQSAGELFF | TGTGCCAGCTCACCCCTGAGGCAGCAAAGCGCCGGGGAGCTGTTTTTT
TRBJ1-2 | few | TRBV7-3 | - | CASSSSSENYGYTF | TGTGCCAGCAGCTCTAGTTCGGAAAACTATGGCTACACCTTC
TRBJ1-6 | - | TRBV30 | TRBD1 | CAWSTLGQGNSPLHF | TGTGCCTGGAGTACCTTGGGACAGGGGAATTCACCCCTCCACTTT
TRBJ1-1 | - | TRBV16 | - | CASSPQGNTEAFF | TGTGCCAGCAGCCCTCAGGGGAACACTGAAGCTTTCTTT
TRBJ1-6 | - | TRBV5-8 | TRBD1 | CASSFRTGIISPLHF | TGTGCCAGCAGCTTCAGGACAGGGATAATTTCACCCCTCCACTTT
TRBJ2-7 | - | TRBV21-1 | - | CASSKSPGATTYEQYF | TGTGCCAGCAGCAAATCCCCAGGGGCGACGACCTACGAGCAGTACTTC
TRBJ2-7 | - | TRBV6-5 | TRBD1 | CASTPTRTGFYEQYF | TGTGCCAGCACTCCTACACGGACAGGGTTTTACGAGCAGTACTTC
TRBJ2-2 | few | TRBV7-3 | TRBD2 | CASSPLAGGGTGELFF | TGTGCCAGCAGCCCCCTGGCGGGGGGGGGAACCGGGGAGCTGTTTTTT
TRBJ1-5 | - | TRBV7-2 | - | CASSLEGRRDQPQHF | TGTGCCAGCAGCTTAGAGGGCAGGAGGGATCAGCCCCAGCATTTT
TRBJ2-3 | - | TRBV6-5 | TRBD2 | CASRTSGTDTQYF | TGTGCCAGCAGAACTAGCGGCACAGATACGCAGTATTTT
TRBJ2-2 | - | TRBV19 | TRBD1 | CASSMNPGGPSNTGELFF | TGTGCCAGTAGTATGAATCCAGGGGGCCCCTCTAACACCGGGGAGCTGTTTTTT
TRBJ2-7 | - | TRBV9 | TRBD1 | CASSSRDRGMEQYF | TGTGCCAGCAGCTCCCGGGACAGGGGTATGGAGCAGTACTTC
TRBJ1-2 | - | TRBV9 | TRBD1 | CASSASGTGAYYGYTF | TGTGCCAGCAGCGCCTCCGGGACAGGGGCTTACTATGGCTACACCTTC